This TCR beta chain is drawn from a study of T cells in Graves' hyperthyroidism and ophthalmopathy. Uncontrolled infection, other autoimmune disease, pregnancy or lactation led to exclusion. Amplified TCR beta CDR3 regions came from RNA transcripts. A first-round RT-PCR of the TCR CDR3 used the HTBI primer set. TCRdb reprocessed the multiplex PCR reads via MiXCR and lists one record per CDR3 protein. The sample has roughly 420,000 distinct CDR3 sequences, roughly 14% seen once; the top ten hold 12% to 15%. The CDR3 consists of 14 residues. V was trimmed by 10 bases and J by 4 bases, leaving 16 bases between them. In germline, CDR1 is WNHNN, CDR2 SYGVQD (reference sequence). This clonotype appeared a few times.

The J gene is TRBJ2-2, the V gene TRBV10-1, with D possibly being TRBD1 (6 bases). The TCR was taken from a woman between 18 and 30 years old with Graves' hyperthyroidism. The specimen was blood. CDR3 nucleotides: TGCGCCACCTCAGAAGGGGGAATCACCGGGGAGCTGTTTTTT. Its translation: CATSEGGITGELFF.